These T cell receptor beta chains were read from a single sample in a study of blood T cell repertoires in COVID-19. Method: immunoSEQ multiplex PCR; TCRdb's copy keeps in-frame clones and lacks some. Altogether about 270,000 clones are present, around 84% being singletons, with the ten largest covering around 15%. Sequenced material: PBMCs or T cells enriched from blood (not recorded which). These receptors were obtained from a man aged 18 to 35 who had recovered from COVID-19. Both conserved end residues are part of each CDR3. A D gene is named only where the DNA matches it firmly. Clone size is shown for a subset of rows, as once, few, many or a class of expanded clone.

cdr3_aa: CASSPAGYEQYF
cdr3_nt: TGTGCCAGCAGTCCGGCGGGGTACGAGCAGTACTTC
j_call: TRBJ2-7
v_call: TRBV14
clone_size: once
d_call: -

cdr3_aa: CASMGTGGLETQYF
cdr3_nt: TGTGCCAGTATGGGGACAGGGGGCTTGGAGACCCAGTACTTC
j_call: TRBJ2-5
v_call: TRBV19
clone_size: -
d_call: TRBD1

cdr3_aa: CASSLDLAGSYNEQFF
cdr3_nt: TGTGCCAGCAGCTTAGACTTAGCGGGGAGTTACAATGAGCAGTTCTTC
j_call: TRBJ2-1
v_call: TRBV7-8
clone_size: -
d_call: TRBD2

cdr3_aa: CSVEDRVNGGGSGYTF
cdr3_nt: TGCAGCGTTGAAGATCGAGTAAATGGTGGAGGCTCTGGCTACACCTTC
j_call: TRBJ1-2
v_call: TRBV29-1
clone_size: -
d_call: -

cdr3_aa: CASSHGLAGDTQYF
cdr3_nt: TGCGCCAGCAGCCATGGACTAGCGGGAGATACGCAGTATTTT
j_call: TRBJ2-3
v_call: TRBV5-1
clone_size: -
d_call: TRBD2

cdr3_aa: CASSPPGQGGFF
cdr3_nt: TGTGCCAGCAGCCCTCCGGGACAGGGGGGTTTCTTC
j_call: TRBJ2-7
v_call: TRBV7-8
clone_size: -
d_call: TRBD1

cdr3_aa: CASSYSLNRPLGGYTF
cdr3_nt: TGTGCCAGCAGTTACTCTTTAAACAGGCCCCTGGGAGGCTACACCTTC
j_call: TRBJ1-2
v_call: TRBV6-5
clone_size: -
d_call: -

cdr3_aa: CASSNGDSGVYGYTF
cdr3_nt: TGTGCCAGCAGCAACGGGGACAGTGGAGTCTATGGCTACACCTTC
j_call: TRBJ1-2
v_call: TRBV21-1
clone_size: -
d_call: -

cdr3_aa: CASTGDKGREKLFF
cdr3_nt: TGTGCCAGCACAGGGGACAAGGGAAGAGAAAAACTGTTTTTT
j_call: TRBJ1-4
v_call: TRBV27
clone_size: -
d_call: -

cdr3_aa: CASSSGGGTGDTQYF
cdr3_nt: TGTGCCAGCAGCAGCGGGGGGGGGACTGGAGATACGCAGTATTTT
j_call: TRBJ2-3
v_call: TRBV6-4
clone_size: -
d_call: TRBD2

cdr3_aa: CASSRTGLAGGAEQFF
cdr3_nt: TGTGCCAGCAGCAGAACTGGACTAGCGGGAGGGGCTGAGCAGTTCTTC
j_call: TRBJ2-1
v_call: TRBV9
clone_size: once
d_call: TRBD2

cdr3_aa: CASSPPSPPYEQYF
cdr3_nt: TGTGCCAGTAGTCCCCCTAGCCCTCCCTACGAGCAGTACTTC
j_call: TRBJ2-7
v_call: TRBV19
clone_size: -
d_call: -

cdr3_aa: CASSLASQGLGAYNEQFF
cdr3_nt: TGCGCCAGCAGCTTGGCCAGTCAGGGACTAGGGGCATACAATGAGCAGTTCTTC
j_call: TRBJ2-1
v_call: TRBV5-1
clone_size: -
d_call: TRBD2

cdr3_aa: CASTQGASPLGEQFF
cdr3_nt: TGTGCCAGCACCCAGGGGGCTAGTCCATTGGGTGAGCAGTTCTTC
j_call: TRBJ2-1
v_call: TRBV27
clone_size: -
d_call: TRBD1

cdr3_aa: CASSPGGGRGYTF
cdr3_nt: TGTGCCAGCTCACCGGGAGGGGGACGCGGCTACACCTTC
j_call: TRBJ1-2
v_call: TRBV18
clone_size: -
d_call: -

cdr3_aa: CASSDTGPPGSYGYTF
cdr3_nt: TGTGCCAGCAGCGATACTGGCCCCCCAGGGTCCTATGGCTACACCTTC
j_call: TRBJ1-2
v_call: TRBV3-1/TRBV3-2
clone_size: -
d_call: -

cdr3_aa: CASSQGDGGPYNEQFF
cdr3_nt: TGCGCCAGCAGCCAAGGGGACGGGGGACCCTACAATGAGCAGTTCTTC
j_call: TRBJ2-1
v_call: TRBV4-1
clone_size: -
d_call: -

cdr3_aa: CASSYRTGGFGYTF
cdr3_nt: TGTGCCAGCAGCTACCGGACAGGGGGATTTGGCTACACCTTC
j_call: TRBJ1-2
v_call: TRBV7-9
clone_size: once
d_call: TRBD1

cdr3_aa: CAWSSSGNTIYF
cdr3_nt: TGTGCCTGGAGTTCTTCTGGAAACACCATATATTTT
j_call: TRBJ1-3
v_call: TRBV30
clone_size: -
d_call: -

cdr3_aa: CASRPYRGTPTDTQYF
cdr3_nt: TGTGCCAGCAGACCCTACCGAGGGACTCCCACAGATACGCAGTATTTT
j_call: TRBJ2-3
v_call: TRBV6-6
clone_size: -
d_call: -

cdr3_aa: CASSQASEQGYEQYF
cdr3_nt: TGCGCCAGCAGCCAAGCCTCGGAACAGGGCTACGAGCAGTACTTC
j_call: TRBJ2-7
v_call: TRBV4-1
clone_size: -
d_call: -

cdr3_aa: CSVSSGQNQETQYF
cdr3_nt: TGCAGCGTTTCATCGGGACAGAACCAAGAGACCCAGTACTTC
j_call: TRBJ2-5
v_call: TRBV29-1
clone_size: -
d_call: TRBD1

cdr3_aa: CASSKGQGGQPQHF
cdr3_nt: TGTGCCAGCAGCAAAGGACAGGGCGGGCAGCCCCAGCATTTT
j_call: TRBJ1-5
v_call: TRBV5-6
clone_size: -
d_call: TRBD1

cdr3_aa: CASTSTQGNQPQHF
cdr3_nt: TGTGCCAGCACCAGTACCCAGGGCAATCAGCCCCAGCATTTT
j_call: TRBJ1-5
v_call: TRBV6-5
clone_size: -
d_call: -

cdr3_aa: CASSPPAARGYGYTF
cdr3_nt: TGTGCCAGCTCACCACCGGCAGCCAGAGGCTATGGCTACACCTTC
j_call: TRBJ1-2
v_call: TRBV18
clone_size: few
d_call: -

cdr3_aa: CASSINLAGDSGNTIYF
cdr3_nt: TGTGCCAGTAGTATTAATCTCGCGGGAGACTCTGGAAACACCATATATTTT
j_call: TRBJ1-3
v_call: TRBV19
clone_size: -
d_call: -

cdr3_aa: CASSEALKIWADGYTF
cdr3_nt: TGTGCCAGCAGTGAAGCCCTAAAAATTTGGGCTGATGGCTACACCTTC
j_call: TRBJ1-2
v_call: TRBV6-1
clone_size: -
d_call: -

cdr3_aa: CASSRSGSSYNEQFF
cdr3_nt: TGCGCCAGCAGTCGTAGCGGTAGCTCCTACAATGAGCAGTTCTTC
j_call: TRBJ2-1
v_call: TRBV5-1
clone_size: few
d_call: -

cdr3_aa: CASSNRQGALGQYF
cdr3_nt: TGTGCCAGCAGCAACAGGCAGGGGGCGCTTGGGCAGTACTTC
j_call: TRBJ2-7
v_call: TRBV28
clone_size: -
d_call: TRBD1

cdr3_aa: CASSLVFQGGSYNEQFF
cdr3_nt: TGTGCCAGCAGCTTAGTTTTCCAGGGGGGCTCCTACAATGAGCAGTTCTTC
j_call: TRBJ2-1
v_call: TRBV11-2
clone_size: -
d_call: -

cdr3_aa: CASSQETTVKETQYF
cdr3_nt: TGTGCCAGCAGCCAAGAAACGACAGTAAAAGAGACCCAGTACTTC
j_call: TRBJ2-5
v_call: TRBV5-5
clone_size: -
d_call: -

cdr3_aa: CASSNPDSNTGELFF
cdr3_nt: TGTGCCAGTAGTAACCCCGACAGCAACACCGGGGAGCTGTTTTTT
j_call: TRBJ2-2
v_call: TRBV19
clone_size: -
d_call: -

cdr3_aa: CASSNRDRGPDEKLFF
cdr3_nt: TGTGCCAGCAGCAACCGGGACAGGGGGCCGGATGAAAAACTGTTTTTT
j_call: TRBJ1-4
v_call: TRBV7-9
clone_size: -
d_call: TRBD1

cdr3_aa: CASTLPTGTSGGAYNEQFF
cdr3_nt: TGTGCCAGCACCCTACCAACCGGGACTAGCGGGGGGGCGTACAATGAGCAGTTCTTC
j_call: TRBJ2-1
v_call: TRBV7-9
clone_size: -
d_call: TRBD2

cdr3_aa: CASSTDSMNTEAFF
cdr3_nt: TGCGCCAGCAGCACGGACAGTATGAACACTGAAGCTTTCTTT
j_call: TRBJ1-1
v_call: TRBV5-1
clone_size: -
d_call: -

cdr3_aa: CASSVDPGRGTEAFF
cdr3_nt: TGTGCCAGCAGCGTAGATCCGGGTCGGGGCACTGAAGCTTTCTTT
j_call: TRBJ1-1
v_call: TRBV9
clone_size: -
d_call: -

cdr3_aa: CASTWDRPYESSPLHF
cdr3_nt: TGCGCCAGCACCTGGGACAGGCCTTACGAAAGTTCACCCCTCCACTTT
j_call: TRBJ1-6
v_call: TRBV5-1
clone_size: -
d_call: TRBD1